Below, 18 T cell receptor beta chains from the same sample are listed, as sequenced in a study of lymphopenia after photon versus proton radiotherapy. The protocol was immunoSEQ multiplex PCR, while the TCRdb copy is restricted to in-frame clones and leaves out a portion. The sample holds tens of thousands of clones, roughly 83% seen once. Sequences were derived from peripheral blood, sampled from a patient treated with proton-based radiotherapy. All receptors derive from a man aged 55 to 70 with pancreatic cancer.

The chain has TRBV7-8 and TRBJ2-3, with D unclear. Germline assignment: CDR1 SGHVS and CDR2 FQNEAQ. The CDR3 extends over 12 amino acids. V dropped 5 bases and J dropped 3 bases, with 6 bases sitting between them. The CDR3 DNA is TGTGCCAGCAGCCCCGGGACAGATACGCAGTATTTT. Encoded protein: CASSPGTDTQYF. The full variable domain, completed using reference TRBV7-8 and TRBJ2-3, is GAGVSQSPRYKVAKRGQDVALRCDPISGHVSLFWYQQALGQGPEFLTYFQNEAQLDKSGLPSDRFFAERPEGSVSTLKIQRTQQEDSAVYLCASSPGTDTQYFGPGTRLTVL.

V gene TRBV25-1 combines with J gene TRBJ2-5; D call uncertain. Trimming shortened V by 1 base and J by 9 bases, and 15 bases separated the two germline ends. The CDR3 runs 14 residues. The germline gives CDR1 MGHDK, CDR2 SYGVNS. The CDR3 region has the DNA TGTGCCAGCAGTGAATCGGATGAGTTTCAGCCCCAGTACTTC. This translates into CASSESDEFQPQYF.

V is TRBV7-6 and J is TRBJ2-7, with D possibly being TRBD1 (5 bases). In germline, CDR1 is SGHVS, CDR2 FNYEAQ. CDR3 length: 13 residues. V lost 3 bases and J lost 3, with 9 bases in between. In DNA form, the CDR3 reads TGTGCCAGCAGCTTTACCAGGGACTACGAGCAGTACTTC. Translating it yields CASSFTRDYEQYF.

The CDR3 here is CASSEPLGRCNEQFF. The CDR3, as DNA: TGTGCCAGCAGTGAACCCCTCGGACGGTGCAATGAGCAGTTCTTC. The chain is built from TRBV6-1 and TRBJ2-1; D call uncertain. The CDR3 loop spans 15 amino acids. Germline assignment: CDR1 MNHNS and CDR2 SASEGT. Trimming removed 2 bases at V and 6 bases at J, with 14 bases between.

The chain uses TRBV9 and TRBJ2-7; 11 positions match TRBD1. The CDR3 has 14 residues. Trimming took 4 bases from V and 4 from J; bases not matched to a gene: 4. Germline CDR1 is SGDLS and CDR2 is YYNGEE. In DNA form, the CDR3 reads TGTGCCAGCAGCCCAGGACAGGGGGCATACGAGCAGTACTTC. This translates into CASSPGQGAYEQYF.

The gene calls are TRBV19 and TRBJ2-3, with 10 bases matching TRBD2. V dropped 4 bases and J dropped 6; count of bases not matched to a gene: 10. The length of the CDR3 is 16 residues. Germline CDR1 is LNHDA and CDR2 is SQIVND (reference sequence). In nucleotides, the CDR3 is TGTGCCAGTAGTAGTGGGGCTAGCGGGAGCTGGGATACGCAGTATTTT. Its translation: CASSSGASGSWDTQYF. Full variable domain (rest looked up from reference TRBV19 and TRBJ2-3): DGGITQSPKYLFRKEGQNVTLSCEQNLNHDAMYWYRQDPGQGLRLIYYSQIVNDFQKGDIAEGYSVSREKKESFPLTVTSAQKNPTAFYLCASSSGASGSWDTQYFGPGTRLTVL.

This sequence joins TRBV7-8 and TRBJ2-7; 9 positions agree with TRBD1. CDR1 is SGHVS and CDR2 is FQNEAQ in the germline V gene. This CDR3 region has 15 residues. The ends lost 5 bases at V and 6 bases at J; junction bases unmatched: 11. The CDR3 nucleotides read TGTGCCAGCAGCACTAGGACAGGGGTACCCTCCGAGCAGTACTTC. It codes for CASSTRTGVPSEQYF.

V usage is TRBV6-5 and J usage is TRBJ2-7; D is unclear. V was trimmed by 0 bases and J by 1 base, leaving 13 bases between them. Germline CDR1 and CDR2: MNHEY and SVGAGI. The CDR3 is made up of 16 amino acids. CDR3 DNA: TGTGCCAGCAGTTACTCTCTCCGGACGGCATCCTACGAGCAGTACTTC. Amino acid sequence: CASSYSLRTASYEQYF.

CDR3 residues: CSVEGTSGSRETQYF. For the CDR3, the DNA is TGCAGCGTTGAAGGCACTAGCGGGAGTCGGGAGACCCAGTACTTC. The V and J genes are TRBV29-1 and TRBJ2-5; 11 bases line up with TRBD2. This CDR3 comprises 15 residues. The ends lost 1 base at V and 5 bases at J; junction bases unmatched: 6. The germline gives CDR1 SQVTM, CDR2 ANQGSEA.

Comments on this clone: Additional DNA sequences in this sample encode the identical CDR3. V gene TRBV9 combines with J gene TRBJ2-3; D is unresolved. CDR1 and CDR2 from the germline V gene are SGDLS and YYNGEE. This CDR3 contains 13 residues. Trimming removed 7 bases at V and 4 bases at J, with 13 bases between. The CDR3 sequence: CASSVEASDTQYF. CDR3 nucleotides: TGTGCCAGCTCTGTTGAGGCATCAGATACGCAGTATTTT.

The gene calls are TRBV7-9 and TRBJ2-7; 11 bases are a match to TRBD1. V gave up 5 bases and J gave up 4 bases; unmatched junction bases: 7. CDR1 is SEHNR, CDR2 FQNEAQ, per germline (reference sequence). This CDR3 spans 15 amino acids. The CDR3 reads CASSQGQGALYEQYF. CDR3 DNA sequence: TGTGCCAGCAGCCAAGGACAGGGGGCATTATACGAGCAGTACTTC.

The gene calls are TRBV19 and TRBJ1-5, with D hard to call. CDR1 and CDR2 from the germline V gene are LNHDA and SQIVND (reference sequence). The CDR3 is 13 amino acids. Trimming left V 4 bases short and J 2 bases short, with 6 bases between. CDR3: CASSTSGNQPQHF. DNA of the CDR3: TGTGCCAGTAGTACCAGCGGCAATCAGCCCCAGCATTTT.

This clone was counted a single time. V usage is TRBV20-1 and J usage is TRBJ2-1; D tentatively fits TRBD1 or TRBD2 (5 bases each). CDR1 is DFQATT and CDR2 is SNEGSKA in the germline V gene (reference sequence). Trimming removed 7 bases at V and 10 bases at J, with 14 bases between. This CDR3 contains 11 residues. The CDR3, as DNA: TGCAGTGTATACCGGGACCCAGAGCAGTTCTTC. Encoded protein: CSVYRDPEQFF.

The chain links TRBV6-5 to TRBJ1-2; 7 bases align to TRBD1. From germline, CDR1 is MNHEY and CDR2 SVGAGI. Trimming cost V 2 bases and J 6 bases; bases outside gene matches: 3. This CDR3 has 13 residues. The CDR3 DNA sequence: TGTGCCAGCAGTTACGACAGGGCCGATGGCTACACCTTC. Its translation is CASSYDRADGYTF.

CDR3 residues: CASSQSGDAWEVATIQETQYF. In DNA form, the CDR3 reads TGCGCCAGCAGTCAATCGGGGGATGCATGGGAGGTCGCAACCATACAAGAGACCCAGTACTTC. The chain recombines TRBV23-1 with TRBJ2-5; a weak D match, TRBD2 (6 bases). TRBV23-1 is flagged as an ORF with uncertain function. The CDR3 consists of 21 residues. Trimming removed 0 bases at V and 2 bases at J, with 28 bases between.

V gene TRBV7-9 combines with J gene TRBJ2-2; D remains ambiguous. Germline-derived CDR1 and CDR2 are SEHNR and FQNEAQ (reference sequence). The CDR3 is 13 amino acids. V lost 1 base to trimming and J lost 6 bases, with 6 bases between them. Here the CDR3 DNA reads TGTGCCAGCAGCTTAGACCGAGCCGGGGAGCTGTTTTTT. Its translation: CASSLDRAGELFF.

This rearrangement joins TRBV2 to TRBJ2-2; D is undetermined. This CDR3 is built from 13 residues. V lost 7 bases and J 1 base, leaving 7 bases between the germline ends. The germline CDR1 and CDR2 sequences are SNHLY and FYNNEI. The CDR3 coding sequence is TGTGCCAGCACTGTATGGAACACCGGGGAGCTGTTTTTT. Translated, it gives CASTVWNTGELFF.

The chain combines TRBV28 with TRBJ1-5; D perhaps matches TRBD1 (6 bases). The V end was cut by 4 bases, the J end by 2 bases, with 15 bases between. The CDR3 extends over 16 amino acids. Germline CDR1 MDHEN, CDR2 SYDVKM. CDR3 amino acids: CASSYSRGAGNQPQHF. CDR3 coding DNA: TGTGCCAGCAGTTACTCCCGGGGGGCCGGCAATCAGCCCCAGCATTTT.